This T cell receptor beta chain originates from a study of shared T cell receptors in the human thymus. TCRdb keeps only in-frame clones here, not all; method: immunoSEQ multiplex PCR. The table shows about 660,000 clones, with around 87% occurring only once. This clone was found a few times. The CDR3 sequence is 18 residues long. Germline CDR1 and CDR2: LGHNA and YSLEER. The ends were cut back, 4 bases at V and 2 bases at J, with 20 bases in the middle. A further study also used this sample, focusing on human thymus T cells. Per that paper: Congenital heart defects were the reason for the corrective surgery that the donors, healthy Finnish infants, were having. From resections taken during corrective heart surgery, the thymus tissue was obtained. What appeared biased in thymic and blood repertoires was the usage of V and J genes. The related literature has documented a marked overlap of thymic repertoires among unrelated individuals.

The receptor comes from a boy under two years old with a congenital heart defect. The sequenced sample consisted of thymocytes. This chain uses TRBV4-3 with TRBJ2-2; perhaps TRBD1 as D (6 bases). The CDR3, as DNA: TGCGCCAGCAGCCGCGAAAACCCAACAGGGCTAAACACCGGGGAGCTGTTTTTT. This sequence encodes CASSRENPTGLNTGELFF.